This TCR beta chain was captured by sequencing in a study of graft-versus-host responses after intestinal transplantation. At the level of the study: Recipients were given multivisceral, liver-intestinal, or isolated intestinal transplants.

For this clone: Its specificity is not known.

Study outcomes and limitations: There were GvH clones found in recipient marrow, and some of them appeared first in ileum or blood.

This table comes from immunoSEQ multiplex PCR, and its TCRdb copy is limited to in-frame clones, with some not included. The table lists more than 100,000 clones, 85% to 95% of them singletons. Germline CDR1 is SGDLS and CDR2 is YYNGEE. CDR3 length: 13 residues. Germline trimming cut 0 bases from V and 5 bases from J; bases unmatched to any gene: 2. The source is a human donor who received an intestinal transplant. The sample was unstimulated CD8+ T cells sorted from spleen or lymph node cells, taken before intestinal transplant. The chain has TRBV9 and TRBJ2-7; TRBD1 matches at 7 bases. Here the CDR3 reads CASSVDRGDEQYF. For the CDR3, the DNA is TGTGCCAGCAGCGTAGACAGGGGTGACGAGCAGTACTTC. Full variable domain (missing parts from reference TRBV9 and TRBJ2-7): DSGVTQTPKHLITATGQRVTLRCSPRSGDLSVYWYQQSLDQGLQFLIQYYNGEERAKGNILERFSAQQFPDLHSELNLSSLELGDSALYFCASSVDRGDEQYFGPGTRLTVT.